What follows is one T cell receptor beta chain and its context. Its antigen is not identified. This entry comes from a study of OX40 agonist ivuxolimab in advanced cancers. Study findings and constraints: Both blood CD4+ and CD8+ T cells showed clonal growth by week 6 at 0.1 to 3.0 mg/kg.

Sequencing was performed with immunoSEQ multiplex PCR; in TCRdb, only in-frame clones are kept and a portion is missing. The sample holds fewer than 85,000 clones, roughly 73% seen once. The source is an adult with an advanced solid tumor such as melanoma, head and neck, liver or kidney cancer. This material consisted of CD4+ or CD8+ T cells sorted from blood, taken in a trial of the OX40 agonist ivuxolimab.

The chain's CDR3 is CASSLGQAPGELFF. In DNA, the CDR3 is TGTGCCAGCAGTTTAGGGCAGGCCCCCGGGGAGCTGTTTTTT. This chain joins TRBV27 and TRBJ2-2, with unresolved D. The CDR3 is 14 residues long. Germline-derived CDR1 and CDR2 are MNHEY and SMNVEV (reference sequence). With 2 bases removed from V and 6 bases from J, the gap between germline ends came to 10 bases.